This T cell receptor (beta chain) was profiled in a study of cytomegalovirus exposure and HLA in healthy donors. Study-wide background: Earlier, 180 million or so T cells were analyzed, and 117 million unique TCR beta sequences were found among them. Study findings and constraints: Cytomegalovirus-associated status was assigned to 150 or so TCR beta chains. TCR beta chain V- and J-gene trimming was linked, in a later analysis, to a missense variant in DCLRE1C.

Regarding this clone: Its specificity is not known.

This PCR relied on a set of 60 Vbeta primers and 13 Jbeta primers. The method was immunoSEQ multiplex PCR; TCRdb's version includes in-frame clones alone and lacks a portion of them. The sample contains about 150,000 clones, 65% to 80% of which appear only once. J gave up 2 bases and V 4 bases, and 10 bases lay outside the gene matches. Germline assignment: CDR1 SGDLS and CDR2 YYNGEE. This CDR3 contains 16 residues. The receptor's source is a male donor in good health and CMV-seronegative. J is TRBJ1-2 and V is TRBV9; 8 bases align to TRBD1. Sequencing used PBMCs. CDR3 residues: CASSFGGQGGNYGYTF. For the CDR3, the DNA is TGTGCCAGCAGCTTCGGAGGACAGGGTGGCAACTATGGCTACACCTTC.